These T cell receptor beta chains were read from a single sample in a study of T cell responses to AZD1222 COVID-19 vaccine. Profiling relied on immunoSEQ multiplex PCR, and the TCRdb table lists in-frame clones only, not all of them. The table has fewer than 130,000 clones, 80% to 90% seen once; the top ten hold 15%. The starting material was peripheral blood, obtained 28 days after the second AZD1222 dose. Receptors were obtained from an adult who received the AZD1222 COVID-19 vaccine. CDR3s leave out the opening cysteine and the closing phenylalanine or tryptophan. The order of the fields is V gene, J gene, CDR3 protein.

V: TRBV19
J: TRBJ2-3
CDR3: ASGTDIGGTDTQY

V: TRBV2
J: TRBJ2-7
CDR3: ASRSDIAYEQY

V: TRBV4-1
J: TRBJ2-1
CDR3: ASSQGHSGGSSYNEQF

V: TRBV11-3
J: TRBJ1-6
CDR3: ASSLASYSPLH

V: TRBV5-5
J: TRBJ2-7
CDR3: ASSLGDHSYEQY

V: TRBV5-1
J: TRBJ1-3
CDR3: ASRPQVTGNTIY

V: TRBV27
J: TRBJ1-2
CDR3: ASKGTGELGYGYT

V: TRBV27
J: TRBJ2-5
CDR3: ASSLFPHLGTQY

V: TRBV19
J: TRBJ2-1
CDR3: ASSIDIGEQF

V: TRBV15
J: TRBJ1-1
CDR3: ATSRGGVTEAF

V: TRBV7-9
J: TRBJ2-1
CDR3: ASSVGSTRGSYNEQF

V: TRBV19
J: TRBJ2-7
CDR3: ASSRTPPSSYEQY

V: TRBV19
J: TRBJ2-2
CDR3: ASSRQANTGELF

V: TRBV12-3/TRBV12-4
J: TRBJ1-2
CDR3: ASSPGGVGYT

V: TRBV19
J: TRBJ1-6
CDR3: ASTTRGQGWINNSPLH

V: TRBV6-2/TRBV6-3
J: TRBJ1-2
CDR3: ASSSSGALGYT

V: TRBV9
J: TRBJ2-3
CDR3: ASSVVTDTQY

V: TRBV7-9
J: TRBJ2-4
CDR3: ASSLTGAKAKNIQY

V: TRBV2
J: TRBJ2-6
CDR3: ASIYGTAGANVLT

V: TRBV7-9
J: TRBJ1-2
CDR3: ASSLGTNPPDGYT

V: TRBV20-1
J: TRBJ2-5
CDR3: SATQSRGLY

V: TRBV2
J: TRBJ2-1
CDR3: ASSDRTWYNEQF

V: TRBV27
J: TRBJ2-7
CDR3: ASGRRTGPSYEQY

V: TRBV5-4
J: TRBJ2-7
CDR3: ASSSGPDGSYEQY

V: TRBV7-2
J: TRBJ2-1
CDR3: ASSPRNGLAGGRGEQF

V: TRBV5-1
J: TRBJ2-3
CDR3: ASSAGSGGTDTQY

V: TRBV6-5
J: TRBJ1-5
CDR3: ASRYTSGNQPQH

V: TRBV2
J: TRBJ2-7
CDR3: ASSEALLLGGTHYEQY

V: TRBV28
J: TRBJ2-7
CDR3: ASSSPGTGSYEQY

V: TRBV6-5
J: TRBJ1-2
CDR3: ASSYSGGTDGYT

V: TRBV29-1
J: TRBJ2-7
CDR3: SVLQTDYEQY

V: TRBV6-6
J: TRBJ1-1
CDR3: ASREGTGTLNTEAF

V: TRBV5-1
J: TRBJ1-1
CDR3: ASSLGEPTNTEAF

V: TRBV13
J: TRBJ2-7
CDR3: ASSERTGFGFLYEQY

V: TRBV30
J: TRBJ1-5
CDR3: AWSLPGGYQPQH

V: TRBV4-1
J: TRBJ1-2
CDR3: ASSPVNVRRDYGYT

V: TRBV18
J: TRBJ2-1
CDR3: ASSQLVYEQF

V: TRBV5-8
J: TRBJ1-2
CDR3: ASSHRVGYGYT

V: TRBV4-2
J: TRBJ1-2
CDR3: ASSQEGAYQGNGYT

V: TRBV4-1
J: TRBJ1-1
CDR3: ASSQVLSLQNTEAF

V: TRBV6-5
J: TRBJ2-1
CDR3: ASSRDRGRNEQF

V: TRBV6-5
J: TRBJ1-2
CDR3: ASNHLDSGGYT

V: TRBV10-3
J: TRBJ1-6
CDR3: AIRKDRDSPLH

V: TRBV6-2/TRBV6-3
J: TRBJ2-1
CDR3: ASSSSMRGEQF